This entry is about one T cell receptor beta chain. Its antigen remains undetermined. The input lacks base qualities; no much larger clone sits a single base away. The entry originates in a study of identical twins (dated by TCRdb to 2016 to 2017). Turning to the overall study: To test whether fetal clonotypes persist, the study used deep sequencing on TCR alpha and beta repertoires from monozygotic twins, unrelated adults of various ages, and cord blood. To rule out contamination, replicate twin experiments were performed at different times with different library preparation protocols. The study at large found these results: A weaker excess of twin sharing was found in beta out-of-frame sequences because the signal-to-noise ratio was lowered by fewer shared sequences. Invariant T cells such as MAIT and iNKT could partly confound zero-insertion analyses, though diverse VJ usage argued against this for most clonotypes. Because the same donors could not be followed over many years, the conclusions depended on cross-sectional statistical analysis. In monozygotic twins, out-of-frame TCR alpha sharing was systematically underestimated by recombination models, although the models agreed with sharing between unrelated individuals. Out-of-frame TCR alpha sequences shared between twins showed an excess of low generation-probability sequences compared with coincidental sharing between unrelated individuals. Fewer insertions were carried by abundant cord blood beta clonotypes; a weaker similar trend was observed in young adult naive repertoires, while no such trend was observed in memory repertoires.

Library method: 5' RACE. The listed sequencing device is Illumina HiSeq 2000. Template switching added a universal primer binding site, and the final cDNA carried a unique molecular identifier that allowed TCR cDNA molecules to be counted accurately. Specific primers in the conserved constant-segment region were used to synthesize first-strand cDNA for the TCR alpha and beta chains. To control for contamination, every cDNA library was double barcoded, receiving both a SMART-Mk sample barcode and Illumina barcodes. Two successive PCR steps introduced TruSeq adapter sequences along with Illumina sample barcodes. The TCR alpha and beta cDNA libraries were sequenced on the Illumina HiSeq platform using custom primers. On the study's bioinformatics: Unique molecular identifiers were extracted from raw reads with MiGEC, and CDR3 positions were determined with MiXCR. For each individual, recombination models were inferred using an EM algorithm with the repgenHMM and IGoR tools. The tcR package in R was used for shared clonotype analysis, with sharing normalized by the product of cloneset sizes. To study raw recombination without the effects of thymic and clonal selection, out-of-frame nonproductive sequences were analyzed. The public reads were reprocessed in TCRdb via fastp at Q25 and MiXCR, keeping in-frame beta chains. CDR3 protein duplicates are merged, each entry listing the most common genes and DNA. These V and J calls derive from TCRdb rather than the authors' analysis. Recorded for this sample are approximately 600,000 distinct CDR3 sequences; 7.5% to 10% of them occurred a single time. In total, the top ten clones hold more than 2.5% of the sample.

CDR1 and CDR2 (DFQATT, SNEGSKA) derive from the germline V gene (reference sequence). The CDR3 holds 16 amino acids from the cysteine to the phenylalanine. The read is trimmed to its CDR3 DNA, 48 bases read in frame from base 1. V is clipped by 1 base and J by 2 bases, and the sequence between their germline boundaries is 17 bases long. Every donor was a healthy Caucasian. The twin cohort consisted of three pairs of female monozygotic twins, all aged about 18 to 29 years. Peripheral blood mononuclear cells were the source from which RNA for the TCR libraries was isolated. Another study also made use of these data, one on yellow fever vaccine responses in identical twins. As described in the second report: According to the authors, in identical twins the way T cells responded to vaccination appeared partly convergent and partly personalized. The study precisely tracked vaccine-responding T cell clones in identical twins.

Specimen: PBMCs. The chain is encoded by TRBV20-1 joined to TRBJ1-1; no D gene is confidently identified. The TCR comes from a woman aged 18-30 years in good health. The CDR3 region: CSARAFGRKTNTEAFF. The nucleotide sequence is given as TGCAGTGCTAGAGCTTTCGGACGGAAGACCAACACTGAAGCTTTCTTT.